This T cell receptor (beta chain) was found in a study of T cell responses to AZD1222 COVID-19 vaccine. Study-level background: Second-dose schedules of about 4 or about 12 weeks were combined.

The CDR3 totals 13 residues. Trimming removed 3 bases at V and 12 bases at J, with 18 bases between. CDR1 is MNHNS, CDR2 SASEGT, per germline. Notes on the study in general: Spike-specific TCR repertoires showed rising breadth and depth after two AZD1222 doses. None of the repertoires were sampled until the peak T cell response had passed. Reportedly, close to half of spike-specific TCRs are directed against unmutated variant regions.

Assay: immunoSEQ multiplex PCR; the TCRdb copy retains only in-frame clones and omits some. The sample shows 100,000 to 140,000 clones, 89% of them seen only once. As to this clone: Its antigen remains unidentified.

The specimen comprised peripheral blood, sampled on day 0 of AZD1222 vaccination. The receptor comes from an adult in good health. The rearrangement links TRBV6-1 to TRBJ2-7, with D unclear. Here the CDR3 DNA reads TGTGCCAGCAGTGAGTTTAAGTCCGACCCCAGGTACTTC. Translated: CASSEFKSDPRYF.